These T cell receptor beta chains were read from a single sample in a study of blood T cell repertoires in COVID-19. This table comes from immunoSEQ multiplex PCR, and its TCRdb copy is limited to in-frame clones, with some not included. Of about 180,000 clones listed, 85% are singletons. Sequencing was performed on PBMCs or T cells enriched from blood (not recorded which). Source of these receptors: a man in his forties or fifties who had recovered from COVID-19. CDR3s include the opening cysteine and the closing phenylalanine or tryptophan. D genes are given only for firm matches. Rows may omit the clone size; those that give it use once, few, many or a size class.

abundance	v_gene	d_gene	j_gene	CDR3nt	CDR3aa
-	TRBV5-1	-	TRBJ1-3	TGCGCCAGCAGCTTTTTAGGGGCATCTGGAAACACCATATATTTT	CASSFLGASGNTIYF
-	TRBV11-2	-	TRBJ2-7	TGTGCCAGCAGCCTCGGTGTATCTGCGGTCCCCACTATTATTTACGAGCAGTACTTC	CASSLGVSAVPTIIYEQYF
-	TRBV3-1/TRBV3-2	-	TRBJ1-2	TGTGCCAGCAGCCAAGAGGGGGGAGGCTACACCTTC	CASSQEGGGYTF
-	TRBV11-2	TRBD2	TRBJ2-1	TGTGCCAGCAGCTTAGTTCTAGCGGGCTCCTACAATGAGCAGTTCTTC	CASSLVLAGSYNEQFF
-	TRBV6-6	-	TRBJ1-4	TGTGCCAGCAGGCCTCACGAGAGTAATGAAAAACTGTTTTTT	CASRPHESNEKLFF
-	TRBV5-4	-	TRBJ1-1	TGTGCCAGCAGCTTCCGGGACACTGAAGCTTTCTTT	CASSFRDTEAFF
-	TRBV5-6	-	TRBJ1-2	TGTGCCAGCAGCTTGGCCGTGGGACTCCCCACCTATGGCTACACCTTC	CASSLAVGLPTYGYTF
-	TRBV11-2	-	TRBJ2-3	TGTGCCAGCAGCTCCTACAGGGACGGCACAGATACGCAGTATTTT	CASSSYRDGTDTQYF
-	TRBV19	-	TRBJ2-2	TGTGCCAGTAGTATAGCATCGGGATCTGACCCCGGGGAGCTGTTTTTT	CASSIASGSDPGELFF
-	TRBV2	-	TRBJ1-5	TGTGCCAGCAAGAGGGGGGGAGAAAATCAGCCCCAGCATTTT	CASKRGGENQPQHF
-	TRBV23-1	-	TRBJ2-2	TGCGCCAGCAGTCAATGCACAAACACCGGGGAGCTGTTTTTT	CASSQCTNTGELFF
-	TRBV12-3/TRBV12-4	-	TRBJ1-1	TGTGCCAGCAGTTTAAGGGTGGAGGCTGAAGCTTTCTTT	CASSLRVEAEAFF
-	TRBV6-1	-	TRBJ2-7	TGTGCCAGCAGTGAAGCGGGGCAGCTAGACTTC	CASSEAGQLDF
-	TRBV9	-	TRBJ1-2	TGTGCCAGCAGCCCCGGGACACTCTATGGCTACACCTTC	CASSPGTLYGYTF
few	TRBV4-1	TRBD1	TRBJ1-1	TGCGCCAGCAGCCGACCACAGGGGGATGAAGCTTTCTTT	CASSRPQGDEAFF
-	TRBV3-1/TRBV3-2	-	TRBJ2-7	TGTGCCAGCAGCCAGGAGGGCCTCCCCTACGAGCAGTACTTC	CASSQEGLPYEQYF
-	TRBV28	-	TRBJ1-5	TGTGCCAGCAGCCTCCCAAAAGCCAGCAATCAGCCCCAGCATTTT	CASSLPKASNQPQHF
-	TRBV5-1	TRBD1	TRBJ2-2	TGCGCCAGCGTACTGACAGGGGGGACGACCGGGGAGCTGTTTTTT	CASVLTGGTTGELFF
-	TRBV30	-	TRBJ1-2	TGTGCCTGGATTAGGGGTAGGCCCTATGGCTACACCTTC	CAWIRGRPYGYTF
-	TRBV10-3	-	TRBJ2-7	TGTGCCATCCAGGCAGCTCGGGAGCAGTACTTC	CAIQAAREQYF
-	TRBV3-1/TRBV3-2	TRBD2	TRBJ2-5	TGTGCCAGCAGCCTCTGGGAGGGAGAGACCCAGTACTTC	CASSLWEGETQYF
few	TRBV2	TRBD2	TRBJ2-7	TGTGCCAGCAGTGAAGTAAGGACTAGCGGAACCTACGAGCAGTACTTC	CASSEVRTSGTYEQYF
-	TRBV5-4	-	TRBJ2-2	TGTGCCAGCAGCTTGGGCAGGCCGTTGAACACCGGGGAGCTGTTTTTT	CASSLGRPLNTGELFF
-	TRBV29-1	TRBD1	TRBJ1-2	TGCAGCGCCCCAGATCGGGACAGCCAACATTATGGCTACACCTTC	CSAPDRDSQHYGYTF
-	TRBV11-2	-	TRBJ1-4	TGTGCCAGCAGCATTGGGCATGAAAAACTGTTTTTT	CASSIGHEKLFF
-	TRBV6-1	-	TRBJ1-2	TGTGCCAGCAGTGACCAAACAGGGAACTATGGCTACACCTTC	CASSDQTGNYGYTF
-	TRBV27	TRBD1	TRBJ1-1	TGTGCCAGCAGTCCGTTCGAAGGGACAGGGGGCATCGCTGAAGCTTTCTTT	CASSPFEGTGGIAEAFF
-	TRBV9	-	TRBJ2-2	TGTGCCAGCAGCGTAGCTGGAGGTGTCGGGGAGCTGTTTTTT	CASSVAGGVGELFF
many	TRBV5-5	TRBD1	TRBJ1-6	TGTGCCAGCAGCTTGGGGACAGGTGGAGTCATTTCACCCCTCCACTTT	CASSLGTGGVISPLHF
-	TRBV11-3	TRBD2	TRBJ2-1	TGTGCCAGCAGCTTAGAAGCGGGAGGGGTCAATGAGCAGTTCTTC	CASSLEAGGVNEQFF